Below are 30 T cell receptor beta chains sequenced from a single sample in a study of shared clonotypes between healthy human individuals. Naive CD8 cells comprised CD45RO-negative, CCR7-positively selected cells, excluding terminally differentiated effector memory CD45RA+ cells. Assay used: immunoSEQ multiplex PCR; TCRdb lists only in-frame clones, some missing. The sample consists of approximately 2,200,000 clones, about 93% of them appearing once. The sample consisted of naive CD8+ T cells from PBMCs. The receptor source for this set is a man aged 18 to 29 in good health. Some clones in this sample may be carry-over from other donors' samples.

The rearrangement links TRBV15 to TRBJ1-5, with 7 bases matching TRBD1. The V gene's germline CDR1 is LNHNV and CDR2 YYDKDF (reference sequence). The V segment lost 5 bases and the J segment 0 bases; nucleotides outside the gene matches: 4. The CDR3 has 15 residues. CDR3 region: CATSAGQFSNQPQHF. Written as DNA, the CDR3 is TGTGCCACCAGCGCGGGACAGTTTAGCAATCAGCCCCAGCATTTT.

The DNA for the CDR3 is TGTGCCAGCAGCCAAGGGATACACGGGACTAGCAGCCGAGATACGCAGTATTTT. This gives the protein CASSQGIHGTSSRDTQYF. The rearrangement uses TRBV7-6 and TRBJ2-3; 9 nucleotides align to TRBD2. CDR3 length: 18 amino acids. In germline, CDR1 is SGHVS, CDR2 FNYEAQ. With V trimmed by 5 bases and J by 5 bases, 17 bases remained unmatched.

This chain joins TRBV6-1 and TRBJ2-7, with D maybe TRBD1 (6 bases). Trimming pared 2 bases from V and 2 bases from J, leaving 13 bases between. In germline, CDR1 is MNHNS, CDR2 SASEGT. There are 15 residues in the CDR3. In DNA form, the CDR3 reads TGTGCCAGCAGTGAATTCTCCGGACAGACCTACGAGCAGTACTTC. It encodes CASSEFSGQTYEQYF.

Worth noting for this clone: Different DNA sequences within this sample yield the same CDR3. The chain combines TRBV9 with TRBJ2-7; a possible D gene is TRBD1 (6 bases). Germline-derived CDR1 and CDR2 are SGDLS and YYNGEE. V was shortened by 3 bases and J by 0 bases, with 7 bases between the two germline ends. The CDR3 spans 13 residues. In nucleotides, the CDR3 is TGTGCCAGCAGCGAGGGGGACTCCTACGAGCAGTACTTC. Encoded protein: CASSEGDSYEQYF. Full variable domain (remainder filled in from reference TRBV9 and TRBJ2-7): DSGVTQTPKHLITATGQRVTLRCSPRSGDLSVYWYQQSLDQGLQFLIQYYNGEERAKGNILERFSAQQFPDLHSELNLSSLELGDSALYFCASSEGDSYEQYFGPGTRLTVT.

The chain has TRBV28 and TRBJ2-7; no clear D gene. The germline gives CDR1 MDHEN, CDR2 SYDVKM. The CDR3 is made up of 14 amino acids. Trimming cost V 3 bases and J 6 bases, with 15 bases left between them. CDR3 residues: CASSFLPFGGEQYF. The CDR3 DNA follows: TGTGCCAGCAGTTTCCTTCCGTTCGGTGGCGAGCAGTACTTC.

The CDR3 sequence is CASRLDWTSGNTIYF. In DNA form, the CDR3 reads TGTGCCAGCAGACTCGACTGGACCTCTGGAAACACCATATATTTT. This chain joins TRBV5-8 and TRBJ1-3; D remains unclear. V was clipped by 5 bases and J by 0 bases, with 12 bases between them. The CDR3 runs to 15 residues. CDR1 is SGHTS and CDR2 is YDEGEE in the germline V gene. Combining the CDR3 with reference TRBV5-8 and TRBJ1-3 gives the whole variable domain EAGVTQSPTHLIKTRGQQATLRCSPISGHTSVYWYQQALGLGLQFLLWYDEGEERNRGNFPPRFSGRQFPNYSSELNVNALELEDSALYLCASRLDWTSGNTIYFGEGSWLTVV.

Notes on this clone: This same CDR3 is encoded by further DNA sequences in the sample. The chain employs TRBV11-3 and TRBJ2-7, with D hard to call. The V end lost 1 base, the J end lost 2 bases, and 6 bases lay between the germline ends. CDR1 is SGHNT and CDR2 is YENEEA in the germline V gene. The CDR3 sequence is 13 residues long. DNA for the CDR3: TGTGCCAGCAGCTTAGGTCGGACCTACGAGCAGTACTTC. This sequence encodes CASSLGRTYEQYF.

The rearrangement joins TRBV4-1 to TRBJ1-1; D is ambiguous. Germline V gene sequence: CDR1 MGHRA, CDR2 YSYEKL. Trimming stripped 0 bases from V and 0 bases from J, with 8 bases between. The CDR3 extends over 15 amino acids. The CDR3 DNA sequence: TGCGCCAGCAGCCAAGATGGAAGGATGAACACTGAAGCTTTCTTT. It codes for CASSQDGRMNTEAFF.

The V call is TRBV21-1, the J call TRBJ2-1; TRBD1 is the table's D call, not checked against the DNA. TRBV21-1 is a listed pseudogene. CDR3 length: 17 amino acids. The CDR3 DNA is TGTGCCAGCAGCAACGGGACAGGGGCAACTATCCTCAATGAGCAGTTCTTC. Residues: CASSNGTGATILNEQFF.

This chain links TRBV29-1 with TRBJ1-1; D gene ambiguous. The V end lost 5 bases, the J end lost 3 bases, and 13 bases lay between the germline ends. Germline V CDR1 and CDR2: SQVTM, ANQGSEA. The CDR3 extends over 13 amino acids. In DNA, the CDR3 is TGCAGCGTTAAACTGAAGAGGGACACTGAAGCTTTCTTT. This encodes CSVKLKRDTEAFF.

The CDR3 DNA follows: TGTGCCAGCAGTGAATCTTGGGAGGGAAGCACTGAAGCTTTCTTT. Translation gives CASSESWEGSTEAFF. The chain has TRBV25-1 and TRBJ1-1; D is undetermined. CDR3 length: 15 residues. Germline loops: CDR1 MGHDK, CDR2 SYGVNS. The V and J ends lost 1 base and 4 bases respectively, with 13 bases between them.

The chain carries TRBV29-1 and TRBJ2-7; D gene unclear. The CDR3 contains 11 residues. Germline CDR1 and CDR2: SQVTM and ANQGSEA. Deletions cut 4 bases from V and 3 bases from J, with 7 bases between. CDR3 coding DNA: TGCAGCGTTGGGGATGTCTACGAGCAGTACTTC. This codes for CSVGDVYEQYF.

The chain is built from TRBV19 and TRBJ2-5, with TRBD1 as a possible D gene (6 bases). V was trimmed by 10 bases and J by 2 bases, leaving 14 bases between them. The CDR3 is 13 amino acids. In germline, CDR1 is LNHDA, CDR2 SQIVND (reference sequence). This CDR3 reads CATIGTKQETQYF. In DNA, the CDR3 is TGTGCCACCATAGGGACAAAACAAGAGACCCAGTACTTC.

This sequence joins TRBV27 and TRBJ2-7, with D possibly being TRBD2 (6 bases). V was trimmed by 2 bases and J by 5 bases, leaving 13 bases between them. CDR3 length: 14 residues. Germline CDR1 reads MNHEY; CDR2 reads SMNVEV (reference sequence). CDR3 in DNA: TGTGCCAGCAGTTTAGGCCGGGGAGGCCACGAGCAGTACTTC. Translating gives CASSLGRGGHEQYF.

The CDR3 DNA reads TGTGCCAGCAGTATCGGGACTAGCGGCCACCTGCGGGTAGATACGCAGTATTTT. Protein sequence: CASSIGTSGHLRVDTQYF. The chain combines TRBV28 with TRBJ2-3; 11 nucleotides line up with TRBD2. The germline gives CDR1 MDHEN, CDR2 SYDVKM. The CDR3 has 18 residues. V trimming: 5 bases; J trimming: 5 bases; junction bases outside the gene matches: 15.

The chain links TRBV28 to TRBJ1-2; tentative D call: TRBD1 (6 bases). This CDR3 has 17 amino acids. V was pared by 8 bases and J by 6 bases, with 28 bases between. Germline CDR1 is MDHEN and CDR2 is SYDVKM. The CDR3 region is CASRLLGLGAGRDGYTF. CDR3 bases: TGTGCCAGCCGCCTCCTGGGGTTGGGGGCAGGGAGGGATGGCTACACCTTC.

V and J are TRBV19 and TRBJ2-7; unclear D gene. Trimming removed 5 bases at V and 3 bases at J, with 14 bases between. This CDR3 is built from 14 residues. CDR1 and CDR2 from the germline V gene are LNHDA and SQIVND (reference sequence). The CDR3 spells CASSLVYNVYEQYF. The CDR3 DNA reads TGTGCCAGTAGTCTGGTCTACAACGTCTACGAGCAGTACTTC. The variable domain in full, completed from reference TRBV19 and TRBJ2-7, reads DGGITQSPKYLFRKEGQNVTLSCEQNLNHDAMYWYRQDPGQGLRLIYYSQIVNDFQKGDIAEGYSVSREKKESFPLTVTSAQKNPTAFYLCASSLVYNVYEQYFGPGTRLTVT.

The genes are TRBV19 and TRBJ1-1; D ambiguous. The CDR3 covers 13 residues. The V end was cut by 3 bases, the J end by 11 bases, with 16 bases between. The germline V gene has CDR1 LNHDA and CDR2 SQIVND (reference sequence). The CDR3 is CASSMGFTSGAFF. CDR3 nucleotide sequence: TGTGCCAGTAGTATGGGATTTACATCTGGGGCTTTCTTT.

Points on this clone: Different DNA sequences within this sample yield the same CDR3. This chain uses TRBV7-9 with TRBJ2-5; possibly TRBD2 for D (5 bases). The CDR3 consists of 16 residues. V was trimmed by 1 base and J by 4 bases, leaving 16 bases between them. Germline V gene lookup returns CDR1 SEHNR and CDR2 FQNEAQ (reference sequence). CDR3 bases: TGTGCCAGCAGCTTAGTCGTCCGGGGTAGAGGAGAGACCCAGTACTTC. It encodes CASSLVVRGRGETQYF.

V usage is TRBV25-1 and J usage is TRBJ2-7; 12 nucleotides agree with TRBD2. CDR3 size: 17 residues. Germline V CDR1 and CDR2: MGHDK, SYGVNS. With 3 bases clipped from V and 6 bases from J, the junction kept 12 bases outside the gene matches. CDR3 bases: TGTGCCAGCAGTGATAACGTGGCTAGCGGGAGGGCCGCCGAGCAGTACTTC. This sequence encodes CASSDNVASGRAAEQYF.

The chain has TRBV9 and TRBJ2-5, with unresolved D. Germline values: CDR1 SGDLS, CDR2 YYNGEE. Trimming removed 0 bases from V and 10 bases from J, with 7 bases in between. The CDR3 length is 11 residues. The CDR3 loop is CASSVVGCQYF. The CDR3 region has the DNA TGTGCCAGCAGCGTAGTCGGCTGCCAGTACTTC.

The CDR3 DNA sequence: TGTGCCAGCCAAAAAGGGCGAATAGCGGGAGCTAGTTACAATGAGCAGTTCTTC. Protein: CASQKGRIAGASYNEQFF. V and J are TRBV27 and TRBJ2-1, with 9 bases aligning to TRBD2. The germline V gene has CDR1 MNHEY and CDR2 SMNVEV (reference sequence). The CDR3 contains 18 residues. Trimming took 8 bases from V and 4 from J; bases not matched to a gene: 18.

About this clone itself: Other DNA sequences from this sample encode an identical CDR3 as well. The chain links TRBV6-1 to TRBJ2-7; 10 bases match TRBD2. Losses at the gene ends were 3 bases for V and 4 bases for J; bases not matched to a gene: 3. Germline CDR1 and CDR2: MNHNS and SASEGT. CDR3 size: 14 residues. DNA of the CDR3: TGTGCCAGCAGTGAGGGACTAGCGCCTTACGAGCAGTACTTC. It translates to CASSEGLAPYEQYF.

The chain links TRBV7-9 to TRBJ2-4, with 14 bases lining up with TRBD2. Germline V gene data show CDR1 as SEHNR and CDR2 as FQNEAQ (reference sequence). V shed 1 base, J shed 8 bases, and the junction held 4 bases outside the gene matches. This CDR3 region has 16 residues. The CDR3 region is CASSLGGLAGADIQYF. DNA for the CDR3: TGTGCCAGCAGCTTAGGGGGACTAGCGGGAGCGGACATTCAGTACTTC.

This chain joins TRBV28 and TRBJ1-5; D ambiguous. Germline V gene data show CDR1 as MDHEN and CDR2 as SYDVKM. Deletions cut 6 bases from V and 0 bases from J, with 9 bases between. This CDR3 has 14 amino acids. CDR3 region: CASSIRSSNQPQHF. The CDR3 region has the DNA TGTGCCAGCAGCATCCGTTCTAGCAATCAGCCCCAGCATTTT.

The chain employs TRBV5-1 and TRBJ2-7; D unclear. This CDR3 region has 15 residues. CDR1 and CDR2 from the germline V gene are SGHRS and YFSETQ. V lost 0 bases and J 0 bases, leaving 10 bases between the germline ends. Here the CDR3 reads CASSLVFAPSYEQYF. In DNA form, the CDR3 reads TGCGCCAGCAGCTTGGTTTTTGCACCCTCCTACGAGCAGTACTTC.

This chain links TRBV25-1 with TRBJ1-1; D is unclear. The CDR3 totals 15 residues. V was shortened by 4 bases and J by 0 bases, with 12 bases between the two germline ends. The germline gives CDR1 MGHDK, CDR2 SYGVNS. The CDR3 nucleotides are TGTGCCAGCAGTGGGGATATGGGAGTGAACACTGAAGCTTTCTTT. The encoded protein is CASSGDMGVNTEAFF.

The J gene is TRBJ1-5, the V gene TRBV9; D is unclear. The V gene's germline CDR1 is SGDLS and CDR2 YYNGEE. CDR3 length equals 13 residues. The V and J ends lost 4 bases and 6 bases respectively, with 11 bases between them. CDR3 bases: TGTGCCAGCAGCCCGGGGTCGGGTCAGCCCCAGCATTTT. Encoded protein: CASSPGSGQPQHF.

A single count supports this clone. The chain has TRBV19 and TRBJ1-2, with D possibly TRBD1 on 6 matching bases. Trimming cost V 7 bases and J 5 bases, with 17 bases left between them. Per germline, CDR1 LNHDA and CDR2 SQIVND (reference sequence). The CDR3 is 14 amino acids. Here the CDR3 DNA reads TGTGCCAGTACAGGGGACACTGCGGGGTATGGCTACACCTTC. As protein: CASTGDTAGYGYTF.

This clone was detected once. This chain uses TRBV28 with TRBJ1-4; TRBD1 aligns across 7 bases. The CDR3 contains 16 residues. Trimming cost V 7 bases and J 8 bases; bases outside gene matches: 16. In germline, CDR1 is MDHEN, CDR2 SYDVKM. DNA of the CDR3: TGTGCCAGCACCGCAGGACAGGTCGTGGTGAGAGAAAAACTGTTTTTT. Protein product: CASTAGQVVVREKLFF.